This TCR beta chain appears in the sequencing data of a study of blood T cell repertoires in COVID-19. Across the study: T cells, B-cell-depleted T cells, or PBMCs supplied cDNA or gDNA.

This CDR3 is 13 amino acids long. Germline V gene lookup returns CDR1 MGHRA and CDR2 YSYEKL. The ends were cut back, 3 bases at V and 3 bases at J, with 5 bases in the middle. Clones were sequenced by immunoSEQ multiplex PCR, and TCRdb holds only the in-frame ones, with some missing. The data show about 380,000 clones, around 90% seen once. This TCR was sampled from a young woman who had recovered from COVID-19. The sample taken for sequencing was PBMCs or T cells enriched from blood (not recorded which). The rearrangement links TRBV4-1 to TRBJ2-2; D ambiguous. For the CDR3, the DNA is TGCGCCAGCAGCCACCTATACACCGGGGAGCTGTTTTTT. Its protein product is CASSHLYTGELFF.